A single sample gave rise to the 6 T cell receptor beta chains below, sequenced in a study of patients and donors after allogeneic stem cell transplantation. TCRdb used MiXCR to reprocess the RT-PCR reads, holding one entry per CDR3 protein. The table lists about a million distinct CDR3 sequences, 15% to 20% of them singletons, with 5% to 6.5% in the top ten. Sequences were obtained from blood, either unsorted or a sorted T cell fraction (not recorded which). These TCRs come from a human donor who was either an allogeneic HSCT recipient or a stem cell or donor lymphocyte infusion donor (not recorded which). It is not recorded whose cells these are; they may come from a transplant donor.

This clonotype came up a few times. The V gene is TRBV15, the J gene TRBJ2-5; 10 positions match TRBD2. The junction had 11 bases not matched to a gene; V was cut back by 0 bases and J by 1 base. Germline CDR1 and CDR2: LNHNV and YYDKDF (reference sequence). The CDR3 is 19 amino acids. This CDR3 reads CATSRDLLAGESLQETQYF. CDR3 in DNA: TGTGCCACCAGCAGAGATCTCCTAGCGGGGGAGTCCCTCCAAGAGACCCAGTACTTC. The full variable domain, with the rest looked up from reference TRBV15 and TRBJ2-5, is DAMVIQNPRYQVTQFGKPVTLSCSQTLNHNVMYWYQQKSSQAPKLLFHYYDKDFNNEADTPDNFQSRRPNTSFCFLDIRSPGLGDTAMYLCATSRDLLAGESLQETQYFGPGTRLLVL.

In this sample, this clonotype turned up a few times. V and J are TRBV7-9 and TRBJ2-5; weak D call: TRBD1 (6 bases). The CDR3 sequence is 14 residues long. CDR1 SEHNR and CDR2 FQNEAQ come from the germline V gene (reference sequence). Deletions cut 5 bases from V and 1 base from J, with 11 bases between. The CDR3 is CASSLRDIQETQYF. The CDR3, as DNA: TGTGCCAGCAGCCTCCGGGACATCCAAGAGACCCAGTACTTC.

This clonotype has ten or more counts. This chain joins TRBV4-2 and TRBJ2-2; D is ambiguous. Looked up from germline, CDR1 is LGHNA and CDR2 is YNFKEQ. This CDR3 has 13 residues. V was cut by 0 bases and J by 5 bases, with 4 bases left in between. The CDR3 coding sequence is TGTGCCAGCAGCCAAGATGGGACCGGGGAGCTGTTTTTT. It translates to CASSQDGTGELFF.

The rearrangement joins TRBV18 to TRBJ1-5, with a possible D match to TRBD1 (5 bases). Deletions cut 3 bases from V and 4 bases from J, with 22 bases between. The CDR3 loop spans 18 amino acids. Germline V gene lookup returns CDR1 KGHSH and CDR2 LQKENI. The CDR3: CASSPPWRQGGLNQPQHF. The CDR3 DNA reads as TGTGCCAGCTCACCTCCATGGCGGCAGGGAGGTTTGAATCAGCCCCAGCATTTT.

The genes are TRBV24-1 and TRBJ2-4; TRBD2 matches 10 bases. This CDR3 has 15 residues. Germline CDR1 is KGHDR and CDR2 is SFDVKD. J lost 6 bases, V lost 6 bases, and 7 bases had no gene match. This chain's CDR3 is CATSSAGGPPNIQYF. In DNA, the CDR3 is TGTGCCACCAGTTCAGCGGGAGGGCCCCCAAACATTCAGTACTTC.

The gene calls are TRBV12-3 or TRBV12-4 and TRBJ1-2; TRBD1 is a possible D gene (5 bases). The CDR3 consists of 14 residues. Trimming removed 6 bases from V and 5 bases from J, with 16 bases in between. The CDR3 region has the DNA TGTGCCAGCAGCACTTCCGGGGGGAAGTATGGCTACACCTTC. Its translation is CASSTSGGKYGYTF.